A single sample gave rise to the 23 T cell receptor beta chains below, sequenced in a study of T-cell memory formation after mild COVID-19. TCRdb reanalysed the 5' RACE reads using MiXCR and keeps one entry per CDR3 protein. The sample shows roughly 170,000 distinct CDR3 sequences, less than 20% of them seen only once. The specimen sequenced was PBMCs or a T cell subset sorted from them (not recorded which). Receptor source: a man aged 18 to 35 who had mild COVID-19 (a few samples of this study predate the infection). Cell type and time point are not known.

This clonotype was detected ten times or more. This rearrangement joins TRBV7-6 to TRBJ2-1, with TRBD2 matching over 8 bases. The V and J ends lost 1 base and 4 bases, in that order; junction bases with no gene match: 6. The CDR3 is 16 amino acids. Germline V gene sequence: CDR1 SGHVS, CDR2 FNYEAQ. The CDR3 nucleotides read TGTGCCAGCAGCTTAGACCGAGCGGGGGCTTACAATGAGCAGTTCTTC. Amino acid sequence: CASSLDRAGAYNEQFF.

This clonotype was detected a few times. V and J are TRBV7-8 and TRBJ2-3; D ambiguous. The V and J ends lost 5 bases and 2 bases respectively, with 11 bases between them. Germline lookup yields CDR1 SGHVS and CDR2 FQNEAQ. This CDR3 comprises 14 residues. DNA of the CDR3: TGTGCCAGCAGCCGCGGCAAGTACACAGATACGCAGTATTTT. Translation: CASSRGKYTDTQYF.

This clonotype came up a few times. The chain has TRBV4-2 and TRBJ2-3, with D possibly TRBD2 on 6 matching bases. Germline CDR1 LGHNA, CDR2 YNFKEQ. This CDR3 is 17 amino acids long. V lost 6 bases to trimming and J lost 2 bases, with 21 bases between them. CDR3 nucleotides: TGTGCCAGCAGAGAGACGATGGGCGGGGCCATCACAGATACGCAGTATTTT. Protein sequence: CASRETMGGAITDTQYF.

V usage is TRBV24-1 and J usage is TRBJ2-1; either TRBD1 or TRBD2 may supply D (5 bases each). The V and J ends lost 4 bases and 2 bases respectively, with 11 bases between them. The CDR3 length is 15 residues. From germline, CDR1 is KGHDR and CDR2 SFDVKD. The chain's CDR3 is CATSDSGTAYNEQFF. CDR3 DNA sequence: TGTGCCACCAGTGACTCCGGGACGGCCTACAATGAGCAGTTCTTC.

This clonotype was recorded a few times. The V gene is TRBV28, the J gene TRBJ2-5, with 10 nucleotides matching TRBD2. Germline-derived CDR1 and CDR2 are MDHEN and SYDVKM. J lost 4 bases, V lost 10 bases, and 12 bases had no gene match. CDR3 length: 15 amino acids. As DNA, the CDR3 is TGTGCCACCCAGAGCTTAGCGGGGGGCCGAGAGACCCAGTACTTC. It yields the protein CATQSLAGGRETQYF.

There are a few counts of this clonotype. The rearrangement links TRBV20-1 to TRBJ1-5; no clear D gene. The CDR3 has 15 residues. Trimming shortened V by 5 bases and J by 5 bases, and 19 bases separated the two germline ends. Germline lookup yields CDR1 DFQATT and CDR2 SNEGSKA (reference sequence). The CDR3 region is CSAPLMGRLDQPQHF. The DNA for the CDR3 is TGCAGTGCTCCTCTAATGGGCAGGCTAGATCAGCCCCAGCATTTT.

The CDR3 DNA is TGTGCCAGCAGCTTAGAGACAGGGGGCCACTATGGCTACACCTTC. As protein: CASSLETGGHYGYTF. V usage is TRBV7-2 and J usage is TRBJ1-2, with TRBD1 matching over 10 bases. From germline, CDR1 is SGHTA and CDR2 FQGNSA. This CDR3 has 15 residues. Trimming removed 1 base from V and 3 bases from J; junction bases left unmatched: 2.

J is TRBJ2-7 and V is TRBV11-2; TRBD1 agrees at 7 bases. Germline assignment: CDR1 SGHAT and CDR2 FQNNGV. The trim removed 4 bases at V and 7 bases at J, leaving 16 bases unmatched. The CDR3 contains 16 residues. As DNA, the CDR3 is TGTGCCAGCAGCTCGCCGGGCGAGGGGGCGATGGGAGAGCAGTACTTC. Encoded protein: CASSSPGEGAMGEQYF.

The gene calls are TRBV5-4 and TRBJ1-4; TRBD1 might be the D (6 bases). Germline CDR1 and CDR2: SGHNT and YYREEE (reference sequence). This CDR3 spans 15 amino acids. V lost 4 bases to trimming and J lost 5 bases, with 15 bases between them. CDR3 DNA sequence: TGTGCCAGCAGCGAGCGGGGGGGCATGAATGAAAAACTGTTTTTT. The encoded protein is CASSERGGMNEKLFF.

The chain carries TRBV12-3 or TRBV12-4 and TRBJ2-3, with TRBD1 matching 9 bases. This CDR3 spans 13 amino acids. CDR3 in DNA: TGTGCTTCTACGCGGGACAGGGTAAATACGCAGTATTTT. As protein: CASTRDRVNTQYF.

The V gene is TRBV2, the J gene TRBJ1-6; TRBD1 matches 8 bases. This CDR3 is built from 15 residues. The J segment lost 7 bases and the V segment lost 4 bases, leaving 6 bases of the junction unmatched. The germline gives CDR1 SNHLY, CDR2 FYNNEI. CDR3 protein: CASSADRVGNSPLHF. The CDR3 nucleotides are TGTGCCAGCAGTGCGGACAGGGTGGGGAATTCACCCCTCCACTTT. The full variable domain, its missing parts supplied by reference TRBV2 and TRBJ1-6, is EPEVTQTPSHQVTQMGQEVILRCVPISNHLYFYWYRQILGQKVEFLVSFYNNEISEKSEIFDDQFSVERPDGSNFTLKIRSTKLEDSAMYFCASSADRVGNSPLHFGNGTRLTVT.

The chain uses TRBV5-6 and TRBJ2-1, with D possibly matching TRBD2 (7 bases). The CDR3 consists of 17 residues. V gave up 0 bases and J gave up 5 bases, with 18 bases separating them. From germline, CDR1 is SGHDT and CDR2 YYEEEE. In DNA, the CDR3 is TGTGCCAGCAGCTTGGGGAGGCGGGGGCCGCCCAACAATGAGCAGTTCTTC. This codes for CASSLGRRGPPNNEQFF.

The J gene is TRBJ1-2, the V gene TRBV7-2, with 7 bases fitting TRBD1. J gave up 3 bases and V 5 bases, and 3 bases lay outside the gene matches. The germline V gene has CDR1 SGHTA and CDR2 FQGNSA. The CDR3 runs to 13 residues. As DNA, the CDR3 is TGTGCCAGCAGCCAGACAGGGTACTATGGCTACACCTTC. Amino acid sequence: CASSQTGYYGYTF.

The table lists this clonotype with a few counts. This chain joins TRBV20-1 and TRBJ1-4, with D perhaps TRBD1 (6 bases). The CDR3 runs to 15 residues. CDR1 and CDR2 (germline): DFQATT, SNEGSKA (reference sequence). V was pared by 3 bases and J by 7 bases, with 18 bases between. The CDR3 sequence is CSASPSGAWGEKLFF. CDR3 nucleotide sequence: TGCAGTGCTAGCCCATCGGGGGCCTGGGGTGAAAAACTGTTTTTT.

This chain uses TRBV7-2 with TRBJ2-3; the match to TRBD1 covers 11 bases. Germline V CDR1 and CDR2: SGHTA, FQGNSA. This CDR3 has 18 residues. Trimming took 3 bases from V and 3 from J; bases not matched to a gene: 11. CDR3 nucleotide sequence: TGTGCCAGCAGCTTCACCCTGACCGGGACAGGGGGGACAGATACGCAGTATTTT. Protein product: CASSFTLTGTGGTDTQYF.

This clonotype was observed a handful of times. DNA of the CDR3: TGTGCCATCAGCGAGGAAGTGGTTACCGGGGAGCTGTTTTTT. Its translation: CAISEEVVTGELFF. This sequence joins TRBV10-3 and TRBJ2-2; D is uncertain. CDR1 ENHRY and CDR2 SYGVKD come from the germline V gene. Trimming removed 6 bases at V and 5 bases at J, with 13 bases between. This CDR3 spans 14 amino acids.

This chain joins TRBV18 and TRBJ1-6, with D perhaps matching TRBD1 (5 bases). CDR1 and CDR2 (germline): KGHSH, LQKENI. The CDR3 totals 17 residues. Trimming pared 3 bases from V and 10 bases from J, leaving 22 bases between. The CDR3 sequence: CASSPTHHGGEGSPLHF. Here the CDR3 DNA reads TGTGCCAGCTCACCTACCCACCATGGAGGTGAGGGGTCACCCCTCCACTTT.

This clonotype turned up a few times. The chain links TRBV12-3 or TRBV12-4 to TRBJ1-1; D may be TRBD1 (6 bases). This CDR3 is built from 15 residues. Trimming removed 3 bases at V and 5 bases at J, with 16 bases between. The CDR3 bases are TGTGCCAGCAGTTTCTTAGCACAGGGAACGACTGAAGCTTTCTTT. Its translation is CASSFLAQGTTEAFF.

This clonotype occurred a few times. The chain carries TRBV15 and TRBJ1-3, with D possibly being TRBD1 (6 bases). Trimming cost V 0 bases and J 9 bases, with 12 bases left between them. Per the germline V gene, CDR1 is LNHNV and CDR2 is YYDKDF (reference sequence). The CDR3 contains 14 residues. The CDR3 bases are TGTGCCACCAGCAGAGATCTCTCGGGGGCCACCATATATTTT. This codes for CATSRDLSGATIYF.

The gene calls are TRBV7-2 and TRBJ1-2; D gene ambiguous. Trimming left V 3 bases short and J 1 base short, with 9 bases between. CDR3 length equals 14 residues. Germline V gene data show CDR1 as SGHTA and CDR2 as FQGNSA. The CDR3 spells CASSFRVDNYGYTF. In nucleotides, the CDR3 is TGTGCCAGCAGCTTCCGCGTTGATAACTATGGCTACACCTTC.

This clonotype was counted between two and nine times. CDR3 nucleotides: TGTGCCAGCAGGTTGGCGGGTAGCTCACCCCTCCACTTT. This encodes CASRLAGSSPLHF. The chain uses TRBV7-6 and TRBJ1-6; D uncertain. The length of the CDR3 is 13 residues. CDR1 is SGHVS and CDR2 is FNYEAQ in the germline V gene. Trimming took off 6 bases at V and 10 bases at J, with 13 bases between the two ends.

The rearrangement links TRBV6-5 to TRBJ1-5; TRBD1 might be the D (5 bases). The ends were cut back, 7 bases at V and 5 bases at J, with 15 bases in the middle. The CDR3 has 14 residues. The germline V gene encodes CDR1 MNHEY and CDR2 SVGAGI. CDR3 nucleotide sequence: TGTGCCAGCAAACTACAGGTCTCGGATCAGCCCCAGCATTTT. This codes for CASKLQVSDQPQHF.

This clonotype was seen a handful of times. The J gene is TRBJ1-1, the V gene TRBV6-1; D is unclear. Germline CDR1 and CDR2: MNHNS and SASEGT. This CDR3 is 14 amino acids long. Trimming stripped 4 bases from V and 1 base from J, with 10 bases between. CDR3 in DNA: TGTGCCAGCAGTGGGCCTCCGGGGAACACTGAAGCTTTCTTT. Translating gives CASSGPPGNTEAFF.